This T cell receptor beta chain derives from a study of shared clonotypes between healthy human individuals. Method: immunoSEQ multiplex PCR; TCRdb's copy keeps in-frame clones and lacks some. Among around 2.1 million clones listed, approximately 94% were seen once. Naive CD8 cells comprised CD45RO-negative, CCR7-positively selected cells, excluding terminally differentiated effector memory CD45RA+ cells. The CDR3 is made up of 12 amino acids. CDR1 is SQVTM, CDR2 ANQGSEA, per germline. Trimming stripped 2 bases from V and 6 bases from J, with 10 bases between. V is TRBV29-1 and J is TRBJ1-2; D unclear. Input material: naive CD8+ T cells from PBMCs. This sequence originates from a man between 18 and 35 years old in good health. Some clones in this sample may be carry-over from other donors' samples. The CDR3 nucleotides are TGCAGCGTTGAATTGGGGTGGGATGGCTACACCTTC. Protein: CSVELGWDGYTF.